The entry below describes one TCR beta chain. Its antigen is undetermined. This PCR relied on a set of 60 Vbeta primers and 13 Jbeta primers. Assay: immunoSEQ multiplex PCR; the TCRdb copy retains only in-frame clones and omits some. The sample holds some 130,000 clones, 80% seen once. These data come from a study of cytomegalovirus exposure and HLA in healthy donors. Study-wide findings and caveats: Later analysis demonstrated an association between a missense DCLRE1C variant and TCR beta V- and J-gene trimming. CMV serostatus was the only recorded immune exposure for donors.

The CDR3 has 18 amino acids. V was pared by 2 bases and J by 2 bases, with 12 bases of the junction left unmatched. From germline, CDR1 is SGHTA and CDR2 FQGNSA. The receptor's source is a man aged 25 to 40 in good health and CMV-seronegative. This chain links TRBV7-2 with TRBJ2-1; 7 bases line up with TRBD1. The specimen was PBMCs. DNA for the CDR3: TGTGCCAGCAGCTTAACCTCTAACAGGGACAGAACCTACAATGAGCAGTTCTTC. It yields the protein CASSLTSNRDRTYNEQFF.